Listed below are T cell receptor beta chains from one sample, sequenced in a study of blood T cell repertoires in COVID-19. TCRdb keeps only in-frame clones here, not all; method: immunoSEQ multiplex PCR. The sample includes about 260,000 clones, about 85% of them seen just once. The sample was peripheral blood. These receptors all come from a man aged 55 to 70 who had recovered from COVID-19. Each CDR3 is given with its conserved first and last residue. The D gene is left open where the match is weak. The listing skips clone size in some rows; elsewhere it reads once, few, many or a size class.

>-|TRBV9|-|TRBJ1-4
TGTGCCAGCAGCGTTTACGACACAGGGCCGAATGAAAAACTGTTTTTT
CASSVYDTGPNEKLFF
>TRBD2|TRBV2|-|TRBJ2-3
TGTGCCAGCAGGCGATCCCTAGCGGGGGGGACAGATACGCAGTATTTT
CASRRSLAGGTDTQYF
>TRBD2|TRBV5-4|few|TRBJ2-5
TGTGCCAGCAGCCCGGGACTAGCGGGGGGCCTAGGGACCCAGTACTTC
CASSPGLAGGLGTQYF
>TRBD2|TRBV7-9|-|TRBJ2-5
TGTGCCAGCAGCTTAGCTGGCGGGAGGGAGACCCAGTACTTC
CASSLAGGRETQYF
>-|TRBV27|-|TRBJ1-1
TGTGCCAGCAGTCCAAGGGGGAACACTGAAGCTTTCTTT
CASSPRGNTEAFF
>TRBD1|TRBV30|-|TRBJ1-5
TGTGCCTGGAGTCGGACAGGGAGTGGTCAGCCCCAGCATTTT
CAWSRTGSGQPQHF
>-|TRBV4-1|once|TRBJ2-7
TGCGCCAGCAGCCAAGGGTTGGTACTCTCCTACGAGCAGTACTTC
CASSQGLVLSYEQYF
>-|TRBV9|few|TRBJ1-5
TGTGCCAGCAGCGTAGATTTAAGCAATCAGCCCCAGCATTTT
CASSVDLSNQPQHF
>-|TRBV9|-|TRBJ2-7
TGTGCCAGCAGCCTTGGGACTGACTATACATACGAGCAGTACTTC
CASSLGTDYTYEQYF
>TRBD1|TRBV6-6|-|TRBJ1-1
TGTGCCAGCAGTTACGACCCAGGGGGCACTGAAGCTTTCTTT
CASSYDPGGTEAFF